A selection of T cell receptor beta chains follows, all from one sample in a study of T cells in Graves' hyperthyroidism and ophthalmopathy. TCRdb reanalysed the multiplex PCR reads using MiXCR and keeps one entry per CDR3 protein. The sample yields a few hundred thousand distinct CDR3 sequences, under 15% seen once. Material: blood. The receptor source for this set is a woman aged 18-30 years with Graves' hyperthyroidism. CDR3s include the opening cysteine and the closing phenylalanine or tryptophan. Each record gives: D gene, J gene, clone size, V gene, CDR3 DNA, CDR3 protein. D genes are given only for firm matches. The size field is filled for only some rows; it gives once, few, many or a size class.

. TRBJ2-1 many TRBV30 TGTGCCTGGAGTGTTTCCGGGACTTCCCCGGAGCAGTTCTTC CAWSVSGTSPEQFF
TRBD1 TRBJ2-7 many TRBV9 TGTGCCAGCAGCGTCGGACAGGGGGCGGTTTACGAGCAGTACTTC CASSVGQGAVYEQYF
TRBD2 TRBJ2-1 . TRBV5-1 TGCGCCAGCAGCTTGGATCGCGGGGGGTTGAATGAGCAGTTCTTC CASSLDRGGLNEQFF
TRBD2 TRBJ2-2 . TRBV5-1 TGCGCCAGCAGCGCCTCCCTGGGGACTAGCGGGAGAGGAGCCGGGGAGCTGTTTTTT CASSASLGTSGRGAGELFF
. TRBJ2-5 many TRBV2 TGTGCCAGCATGAGTGACGTCGGCGGGCCAGGGACCCAGTACTTC CASMSDVGGPGTQYF
. TRBJ1-3 few TRBV7-9 TGTGCCAGCAGCTCACCCGCCCGGTCATTCTCTGGAAACACCATATATTTT CASSSPARSFSGNTIYF
. TRBJ2-5 many TRBV28 TGTGCCAGCAGCCACACAGATTACCAAGAGACCCAGTACTTC CASSHTDYQETQYF
TRBD2 TRBJ2-3 many TRBV12-3/TRBV12-4 TGTGCCAGCACCCCGACTAGCGGGAGTTCAGATACGCAGTATTTT CASTPTSGSSDTQYF
. TRBJ1-5 many TRBV3-1 TGTGCCAGCAGCCTCACACGAAATCAGCCCCAGCATTTT CASSLTRNQPQHF
TRBD1 TRBJ2-1 many TRBV18 TGTGCCAGCTCACCAAGGACAGGGGAGGAAGAGCAGTTCTTC CASSPRTGEEEQFF
. TRBJ1-1 many TRBV5-1 TGCGCCAGCCGAATGACCGCGGGTTCGGGAAATGAAGCTTTCTTT CASRMTAGSGNEAFF
TRBD1 TRBJ1-2 . TRBV20-1 TGCAGTGCTCCGGGACAGGGGAAAGCTTGGGGCTACACCTTC CSAPGQGKAWGYTF
TRBD1 TRBJ1-2 many TRBV20-1 TGCAGTGCCACCGGGACAGATTGGGGCTACACCTTC CSATGTDWGYTF
. TRBJ2-1 . TRBV7-2 TGTGCCAGCAGCTTAGGCTCCCCCCACTGGAATGAGCAGTTCTTC CASSLGSPHWNEQFF
. TRBJ1-2 many TRBV19 TGTGCCAGTAGACGGGGTAGCGGCGACTATGGCTACACCTTC CASRRGSGDYGYTF
. TRBJ2-1 . TRBV5-1 TGCGCCAGCAGCGGGTGGGCGAACTACAATGAGCAGTTCTTC CASSGWANYNEQFF
. TRBJ1-2 many TRBV6-2/TRBV6-3 TGTGCCAGCAGTTACTCTAACAGGGAGAAGTATGGCTACACCTTC CASSYSNREKYGYTF
. TRBJ1-3 many TRBV27 TGTGCCAGCAGTTTGGACGCCTACGCCGGAGACACCATATATTTT CASSLDAYAGDTIYF
. TRBJ1-3 many TRBV5-8 TGTGCCAGCAGCCCCTACACCTCTGGAAACACCATATATTTT CASSPYTSGNTIYF
. TRBJ2-5 many TRBV29-1 TGCAGCGCGTGGGGGAGGGAGACCCAGTACTTC CSAWGRETQYF
. TRBJ2-6 many TRBV12-3/TRBV12-4 TGTGCCAGCAGCCTTTATGCGCGAGGGGTCAGCTCTGGGGCCAACGTCCTGACTTTC CASSLYARGVSSGANVLTF
. TRBJ2-5 many TRBV11-1 TGTGCCAGCAGTCCTATCGGGGCTCTCGGGACCCAGTACTTC CASSPIGALGTQYF
. TRBJ1-1 many TRBV3-1 TGTGCCAGCAGCAACAAGGGGGGGAACACTGAAGCTTTCTTT CASSNKGGNTEAFF
TRBD1 TRBJ1-2 many TRBV10-3 TGTGCCATCAGTAGGGACAGGACTAACTATGGCTACACCTTC CAISRDRTNYGYTF
. TRBJ2-5 many TRBV5-1 TGCGCCAGCAGCTTGGATTTTCTGGGTTATAAAGAGACCCAGTACTTC CASSLDFLGYKETQYF
. TRBJ1-2 many TRBV20-1 TGCAGTGCTACTGATACAGGGAACTATGGCTACACCTTC CSATDTGNYGYTF
. TRBJ1-5 . TRBV4-3 TGCGCCAGCAGCCAAGTAACCGGGGGGGGCTTACAGCCCCAGCATTTT CASSQVTGGGLQPQHF
. TRBJ2-1 many TRBV11-2 TGTGCCAGCAGCTCCCCGACAGCCTCTTCTTACAATGAGCAGTTCTTC CASSSPTASSYNEQFF
TRBD1 TRBJ1-2 . TRBV20-1 TGCAGTGCTAGACAGGGGGGTTATGGCTACACCTTC CSARQGGYGYTF
. TRBJ2-3 many TRBV6-1 TGTGCCAGCAGTGTTCTCTCCCTCACAGATACGCAGTATTTT CASSVLSLTDTQYF
. TRBJ2-3 many TRBV18 TGTGCCAGCTCACCACTTAGCTCTAGCACAGATACGCAGTATTTT CASSPLSSSTDTQYF
. TRBJ2-7 . TRBV4-3 TGCGCCAGCAGCCGGAACAGGGGAGGGGGCTACGAGCAGTACTTC CASSRNRGGGYEQYF
TRBD1 TRBJ1-5 many TRBV2 TGTGCCAGCAGGGGGACAGGGAGCAATCAGCCCCAGCATTTT CASRGTGSNQPQHF
. TRBJ2-2 many TRBV28 TGTGCCAGCAGACTCAGGGTTGGCTCCGGGGAGCTGTTTTTT CASRLRVGSGELFF
. TRBJ1-2 many TRBV9 TGTGCCAGCAGCGTAGAGGCAGGGTCCAACTATGGCTACACCTTC CASSVEAGSNYGYTF
. TRBJ2-5 once TRBV7-6 TGTGCCAGCAGCTTAGAGGACGGGGGAGCAGTTTCGCAAGAGACCCAGTACTTC CASSLEDGGAVSQETQYF
TRBD1 TRBJ2-1 . TRBV19 TGTGCCAGTAGTAGAACCGGGACAGGGCCTTCCTACAATGAGCAGTTCTTC CASSRTGTGPSYNEQFF
. TRBJ2-7 few TRBV5-6 TGTGCCAGCACCACAACGGTATATTCCGAGCAGTACTTC CASTTTVYSEQYF
. TRBJ1-1 many TRBV3-1 TGTGCCAGCAGCCAAGATAGGACGGGGAACACTGAAGCTTTCTTT CASSQDRTGNTEAFF
. TRBJ2-3 many TRBV2 TGTGCCAGCAGTGAGAGCGGGCGGAGCACAGATACGCAGTATTTT CASSESGRSTDTQYF
. TRBJ1-6 many TRBV28 TGTGCCAGCAGTTTATTGAACAGGGTTGGTTCACCCCTCCACTTT CASSLLNRVGSPLHF